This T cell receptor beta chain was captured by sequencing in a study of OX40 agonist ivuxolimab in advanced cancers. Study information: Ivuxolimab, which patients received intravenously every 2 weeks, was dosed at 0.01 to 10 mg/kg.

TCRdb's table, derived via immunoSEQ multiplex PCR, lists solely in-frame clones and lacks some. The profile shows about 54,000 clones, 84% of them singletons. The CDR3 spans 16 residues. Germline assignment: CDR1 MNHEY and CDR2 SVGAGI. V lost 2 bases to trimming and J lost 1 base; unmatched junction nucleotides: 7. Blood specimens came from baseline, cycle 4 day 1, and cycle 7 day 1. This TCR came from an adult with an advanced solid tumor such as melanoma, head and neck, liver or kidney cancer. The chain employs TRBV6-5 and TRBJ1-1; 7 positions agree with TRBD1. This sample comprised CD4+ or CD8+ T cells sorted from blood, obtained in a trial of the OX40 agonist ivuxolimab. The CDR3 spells CASSYRQGRSNTEAFF. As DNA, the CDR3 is TGTGCCAGCAGTTACCGACAGGGACGGTCGAACACTGAAGCTTTCTTT.